One and the same sample provided the 30 T cell receptor beta chains below, sequenced in a study of blood T cells in healthy people across ages. Through a sample-barcoded 5' primer and a J-beta primer mix, a second PCR was run for 7 to 11 cycles. TCRdb fed the 5' RACE reads into MiXCR, producing one record per CDR3 protein. The sample records more than 650,000 distinct CDR3 sequences, 20% to 25% being singletons. Specimen: blood. The source is a man in his sixties or seventies in good health.

The sample holds a few counts of this clonotype. V and J are TRBV5-1 and TRBJ1-1; no definite D call. V was shortened by 5 bases and J by 0 bases, with 14 bases between the two germline ends. This CDR3 is built from 15 residues. CDR1 is SGHRS and CDR2 is YFSETQ in the germline V gene. CDR3 protein: CASRWNADLNTEAFF. In nucleotides, the CDR3 is TGCGCCAGCAGGTGGAACGCAGACTTGAACACTGAAGCTTTCTTT.

CDR3 sequence (DNA): TGCGCCAGCAGCTTAAGTACGAACACCGGGGAGCTGTTTTTT. Protein: CASSLSTNTGELFF. This chain uses TRBV5-1 with TRBJ2-2; D uncertain. Germline V CDR1 and CDR2: SGHRS, YFSETQ. CDR3 length: 14 residues. V lost 2 bases to trimming and J lost 0 bases, with 5 bases between them. Together with reference TRBV5-1 and TRBJ2-2, the CDR3 gives the full variable domain: KAGVTQTPRYLIKTRGQQVTLSCSPISGHRSVSWYQQTPGQGLQFLFEYFSETQRNKGNFPGRFSGRQFSNSRSEMNVSTLELGDSALYLCASSLSTNTGELFFGEGSRLTVL.

This clonotype has ten or more counts. CDR3: CSARTTSGRAPGELFF. The CDR3, as DNA: TGCAGTGCTAGAACGACTAGCGGGAGGGCCCCGGGGGAGCTGTTTTTT. This sequence joins TRBV20-1 and TRBJ2-2, with 14 bases fitting TRBD2. V dropped 2 bases and J dropped 8; count of bases not matched to a gene: 7. The CDR3 loop spans 16 amino acids. CDR1 DFQATT and CDR2 SNEGSKA come from the germline V gene (reference sequence).

This clonotype came up a few times. The chain is built from TRBV12-3 or TRBV12-4 and TRBJ1-4, with 10 bases matching TRBD1. This CDR3 spans 15 amino acids. Trimming took 6 bases from V and 2 from J; bases not matched to a gene: 3. CDR3 nucleotides: TGTGCCAGCAGAAAGACAGGGGGCACTAATGAAAAACTGTTTTTT. This translates into CASRKTGGTNEKLFF.

This chain connects TRBV5-1 to TRBJ2-1; 7 nucleotides agree with TRBD2. Trimming took 2 bases from V and 7 from J; bases not matched to a gene: 9. Germline CDR1 is SGHRS and CDR2 is YFSETQ. The CDR3 is 15 amino acids. The CDR3 region is CASSFIPGSGNEQFF. In DNA form, the CDR3 reads TGCGCCAGCAGCTTTATCCCGGGTAGCGGGAATGAGCAGTTCTTC.

The chain links TRBV12-3 or TRBV12-4 to TRBJ1-1; 7 bases align to TRBD1. V shed 5 bases, J shed 5 bases, and the junction held 5 bases outside the gene matches. The CDR3 totals 13 residues. CDR3: CASSVDRTTEAFF. CDR3 DNA sequence: TGTGCCAGCAGTGTGGACAGGACGACTGAAGCTTTCTTT.

CDR3 DNA: TGTGCCAGCAGCTCGATTCCAGCCGGTACAAGGGAGCAGTACTTC. Encoded protein: CASSSIPAGTREQYF. The genes are TRBV5-6 and TRBJ2-7; D unresolved. CDR1 is SGHDT, CDR2 YYEEEE, per germline. The CDR3 has 15 amino acids. The germline V and J ends were trimmed by 3 bases and 7 bases, with 20 bases remaining between them.

This clonotype has only a few counts. V and J are TRBV5-1 and TRBJ2-7, with 7 bases that match TRBD2. The CDR3 extends over 15 amino acids. V lost 0 bases, J lost 2 bases, and 5 bases stayed unmatched. Per the germline V gene, CDR1 is SGHRS and CDR2 is YFSETQ. CDR3 amino acids: CASSLDGGSAYEQYF. CDR3 coding DNA: TGCGCCAGCAGCTTGGACGGGGGGTCCGCCTACGAGCAGTACTTC.

Many counts were recorded for this clonotype. The chain recombines TRBV29-1 with TRBJ2-1, with TRBD2 identical over 10 bases. The junction had 4 bases not matched to a gene; V was cut back by 6 bases and J by 5 bases. This CDR3 region has 13 residues. Per the germline V gene, CDR1 is SQVTM and CDR2 is ANQGSEA. CDR3 coding DNA: TGCAGCGTAAGCGGGAGGGTCGACAATGAGCAGTTCTTC. Translated: CSVSGRVDNEQFF.

The rearrangement links TRBV19 to TRBJ1-2, with D possibly being TRBD1 (6 bases). Trimming stripped 6 bases from V and 8 bases from J, with 16 bases between. The germline gives CDR1 LNHDA, CDR2 SQIVND (reference sequence). The CDR3 runs 13 residues. The CDR3 DNA reads TGTGCCAGTAGGCCCCTTGGGGACATGGGCTACACCTTC. This encodes CASRPLGDMGYTF.

A few counts support this clonotype. J is TRBJ1-1 and V is TRBV11-2; no definite D call. V lost 0 bases and J 2 bases, leaving 10 bases between the germline ends. The CDR3 covers 15 residues. The germline V gene encodes CDR1 SGHAT and CDR2 FQNNGV. CDR3 sequence: CASSLDLTDNTEAFF. CDR3 in DNA: TGTGCCAGCAGCTTAGACCTGACGGACAACACTGAAGCTTTCTTT. Combining the CDR3 with reference TRBV11-2 and TRBJ1-1 gives the whole variable domain EAGVAQSPRYKIIEKRQSVAFWCNPISGHATLYWYQQILGQGPKLLIQFQNNGVVDDSQLPKDRFSAERLKGVDSTLKIQPAKLEDSAVYLCASSLDLTDNTEAFFGQGTRLTVV.

V gene TRBV12-3 or TRBV12-4 combines with J gene TRBJ1-4; D not certain. This CDR3 has 14 amino acids. Trimming stripped 7 bases from V and 8 bases from J, with 17 bases between. This CDR3 reads CASTPPHYEEKLFF. CDR3 DNA: TGTGCCAGCACCCCCCCGCACTACGAGGAAAAACTGTTTTTT.

The rearrangement joins TRBV12-3 or TRBV12-4 to TRBJ1-1; D not resolved. The CDR3 covers 14 residues. Trimming left V 6 bases short and J 1 base short, with 12 bases between. This chain's CDR3 is CASSPNARNTEAFF. For the CDR3, the DNA is TGTGCCAGCAGCCCCAACGCAAGGAACACTGAAGCTTTCTTT.

As concerns this clonotype: The junction departs from the called germline gene at one end, perhaps through a read error. The chain recombines TRBV5-1 with TRBJ1-3, with D perhaps TRBD1 (6 bases). Per germline, CDR1 SGHRS and CDR2 YFSETQ. This CDR3 is 16 amino acids long. The CDR3 DNA sequence: TGCGCCAGCGGTAAAGAACCCGGGGGCTCTGGAGACACCATATATTTT. Translated, it gives CASGKEPGGSGDTIYF.

This rearrangement joins TRBV5-6 to TRBJ2-3, with TRBD2 matching 9 bases. The CDR3 extends over 17 amino acids. V was pared by 1 base and J by 1 base, with 7 bases of the junction left unmatched. Germline CDR1 reads SGHDT; CDR2 reads YYEEEE. CDR3 in DNA: TGTGCCAGCAGCTTGAAAAGCGGGGGGACTCGCACAGATACGCAGTATTTT. This translates into CASSLKSGGTRTDTQYF.

This clonotype has more than one count but fewer than ten. The genes are TRBV20-1 and TRBJ2-5, with D hard to call. CDR1 and CDR2 (germline): DFQATT, SNEGSKA (reference sequence). The CDR3 loop spans 13 amino acids. V was shortened by 6 bases and J by 5 bases, with 16 bases between the two germline ends. The CDR3 DNA is TGCAGTGCCCCAAATTCAGGAATGGAGACCCAGTACTTC. Translating it yields CSAPNSGMETQYF.

The gene calls are TRBV19 and TRBJ2-3; 8 positions agree with TRBD2. The V gene end was trimmed by 9 bases and the J gene end by 0 bases; junction bases not matched to a gene: 5. There are 14 residues in the CDR3. Germline CDR1 LNHDA, CDR2 SQIVND (reference sequence). CDR3 DNA sequence: TGTGCCAGCGGGCCTAGCGGGAGCACAGATACGCAGTATTTT. This sequence encodes CASGPSGSTDTQYF.

The gene calls are TRBV6-2 or TRBV6-3 and TRBJ1-2; tentatively, D is TRBD1 (6 bases). The CDR3 length is 13 residues. Germline V CDR1 and CDR2: MNHEY, SVGEGT. V was trimmed by 5 bases and J by 2 bases, leaving 9 bases between them. The CDR3: CASSGTLNYGYTF. The CDR3 DNA is TGTGCCAGCAGTGGGACACTGAACTATGGCTACACCTTC.

The chain recombines TRBV7-2 with TRBJ2-4, with 14 bases fitting TRBD2. The CDR3 sequence is 18 residues long. Germline V lookup: CDR1 SGHTA, CDR2 FQGNSA. V shed 5 bases and J 6 bases; nucleotides not matched to a gene: 12. The CDR3 is CASSTSRLAGGQGNIQYF. CDR3 DNA: TGTGCCAGCAGCACATCTCGACTAGCGGGAGGGCAGGGAAACATTCAGTACTTC.

The chain has TRBV7-8 and TRBJ2-7; D is unclear. The V gene's germline CDR1 is SGHVS and CDR2 FQNEAQ. The ends were cut back, 1 base at V and 8 bases at J, with 18 bases in the middle. The CDR3 is 15 amino acids. The CDR3: CASSLGRLSPTKQYF. CDR3 coding DNA: TGTGCCAGCAGCTTAGGTAGGCTGTCCCCTACCAAGCAGTACTTC. Supplemented by reference TRBV7-8 and TRBJ2-7, the full variable domain reads GAGVSQSPRYKVAKRGQDVALRCDPISGHVSLFWYQQALGQGPEFLTYFQNEAQLDKSGLPSDRFFAERPEGSVSTLKIQRTQQEDSAVYLCASSLGRLSPTKQYFGPGTRLTVT.

This clonotype has ten or more counts. The genes are TRBV11-2 and TRBJ1-1; 7 bases map to TRBD1. The CDR3 contains 15 residues. Germline CDR1 and CDR2: SGHAT and FQNNGV. J gave up 5 bases and V 1 base, and 7 bases lay outside the gene matches. The CDR3 sequence is CASSLGGQGGTEAFF. The CDR3 DNA is TGTGCCAGCAGCTTAGGAGGGCAGGGGGGAACTGAAGCTTTCTTT.

This clonotype came up many times. J is TRBJ2-3 and V is TRBV18; D tentatively fits TRBD1 or TRBD2 (6 bases each). The V gene's germline CDR1 is KGHSH and CDR2 LQKENI. V lost 5 bases to trimming and J lost 2 bases, with 14 bases between them. The CDR3 extends over 15 amino acids. CDR3 DNA sequence: TGTGCCAGCTCAACCGGGGGCGGACCCACAGATACGCAGTATTTT. It is translated as CASSTGGGPTDTQYF.

The chain recombines TRBV29-1 with TRBJ2-3, with a possible D match to TRBD1 (5 bases). This CDR3 has 14 residues. Germline V gene sequence: CDR1 SQVTM, CDR2 ANQGSEA. V lost 7 bases and J lost 2, with 16 bases in between. Written as DNA, the CDR3 is TGCAGCGCCGGACAAGAGCGCCTCACAGATACGCAGTATTTT. Translation: CSAGQERLTDTQYF.

This clonotype was seen only a few times. DNA for the CDR3: TGCAGTGCTAGAGGACAGGTCGGGACAGATACGCAGTATTTT. It translates to CSARGQVGTDTQYF. The chain recombines TRBV20-1 with TRBJ2-3; tentatively, D is TRBD1 (6 bases). This CDR3 region has 14 residues. V lost 1 base, J lost 3 bases, and 11 bases lay in between. Germline CDR1 reads DFQATT; CDR2 reads SNEGSKA (reference sequence).

This clonotype was picked up many times. This sequence joins TRBV20-1 and TRBJ2-6; D is unresolved. Germline-derived CDR1 and CDR2 are DFQATT and SNEGSKA (reference sequence). The CDR3 sequence is 14 residues long. V was cut by 3 bases and J by 0 bases, with 6 bases left in between. The CDR3 DNA follows: TGCAGTGCTAGCCCTCTCTCTGGGGCCAACGTCCTGACTTTC. Protein sequence: CSASPLSGANVLTF.

This sequence joins TRBV5-1 and TRBJ1-2; no firm D call. CDR1 and CDR2 (germline): SGHRS, YFSETQ. The CDR3 has 13 residues. V was pared by 3 bases and J by 8 bases, with 14 bases between. CDR3 loop: CASSSSVERGYTF. The CDR3 DNA reads as TGCGCCAGCAGCTCGTCGGTGGAGCGGGGCTACACCTTC. Variable domain in full (rest from reference TRBV5-1 and TRBJ1-2): KAGVTQTPRYLIKTRGQQVTLSCSPISGHRSVSWYQQTPGQGLQFLFEYFSETQRNKGNFPGRFSGRQFSNSRSEMNVSTLELGDSALYLCASSSSVERGYTFGSGTRLTVV.

The gene calls are TRBV7-2 and TRBJ2-1, with D possibly TRBD2 on 7 matching bases. V lost 4 bases, J lost 7 bases, and 17 bases lay in between. The CDR3 runs 15 residues. The germline V gene encodes CDR1 SGHTA and CDR2 FQGNSA. The CDR3 sequence: CASSSQGLAANEQFF. Here the CDR3 DNA reads TGTGCCAGCAGCTCCCAGGGGCTAGCGGCGAATGAGCAGTTCTTC.

The V gene is TRBV15, the J gene TRBJ1-4; D gene ambiguous. The ends were cut back, 0 bases at V and 5 bases at J, with 10 bases in the middle. The CDR3 totals 15 residues. Germline CDR1 reads LNHNV; CDR2 reads YYDKDF (reference sequence). Written as DNA, the CDR3 is TGTGCCACCAGCAGAGATCTACTGACAAATGAAAAACTGTTTTTT. Its protein is CATSRDLLTNEKLFF. The complete variable domain, with remaining parts taken from reference TRBV15 and TRBJ1-4, reads DAMVIQNPRYQVTQFGKPVTLSCSQTLNHNVMYWYQQKSSQAPKLLFHYYDKDFNNEADTPDNFQSRRPNTSFCFLDIRSPGLGDTAMYLCATSRDLLTNEKLFFGSGTQLSVL.

This clonotype was found a few times. This chain connects TRBV29-1 to TRBJ1-1, with a weak D call TRBD1 (6 bases). The CDR3 length is 13 residues. The V end lost 4 bases, the J end lost 4 bases, and 13 bases lay between the germline ends. Germline values: CDR1 SQVTM, CDR2 ANQGSEA. The CDR3 bases are TGCAGCGTTGGTCCAGGGGCACTCACTGAAGCTTTCTTT. Translated, it gives CSVGPGALTEAFF.

This clonotype was observed a few times. The chain links TRBV7-2 to TRBJ2-3, with TRBD2 matching 12 bases. Germline values: CDR1 SGHTA, CDR2 FQGNSA. The CDR3 spans 15 residues. Germline trimming cut 3 bases from V and 5 bases from J; bases unmatched to any gene: 3. The CDR3 DNA reads TGTGCCAGCAGCTTCTCTAGCGGGAGGGGAGATACGCAGTATTTT. It specifies CASSFSSGRGDTQYF.